These T cell receptor beta chains were read from a single sample in a study of T cells in Graves' hyperthyroidism and ophthalmopathy. Each CDR3 protein is one row after TCRdb ran MiXCR on the multiplex PCR reads. The sample records 300,000 to 350,000 distinct CDR3 sequences, 21% being singletons. The sequencing input was blood. The source of these receptors is a woman aged 45-65 years with Graves' hyperthyroidism. Both conserved end residues are part of each CDR3. A D gene is named only where the DNA matches it firmly. Clone sizes are given selectively: once, few, many, or a class where the clone is expanded.

TRBV19	-	-	TRBJ2-3	TGTGCCAGTAGTATATCGGGGGCAGACACAGATACGCAGTATTTT	CASSISGADTDTQYF
TRBV12-3/TRBV12-4	-	-	TRBJ2-1	TGTGCCAGCAGCGCCCCCCGAAATGAGCAGTTCTTC	CASSAPRNEQFF
TRBV5-8	once	-	TRBJ2-2	TGTGCCAGCAGAAAACAGGCCCCGACCGGGGAGCTGTTTTTT	CASRKQAPTGELFF
TRBV6-1	many	-	TRBJ1-5	TGTGCCAGCAGTGAAAGAAGAGGGGGCAATCAGCCCCAGCATTTT	CASSERRGGNQPQHF
TRBV12-3/TRBV12-4	many	-	TRBJ2-7	TGTGCCAGCAGTTTTCTCGGGGTAGGGAGCTCCTACGAGCAGTACTTC	CASSFLGVGSSYEQYF
TRBV12-3/TRBV12-4	many	-	TRBJ1-5	TGTGCCAGCAGTCCAGGGGTTCAGCCCCAGCATTTT	CASSPGVQPQHF
TRBV5-1	many	TRBD2	TRBJ2-3	TGCGCCAGCAGCTTGGTAGCGGGAGAAACAGATACGCAGTATTTT	CASSLVAGETDTQYF
TRBV7-8	few	TRBD1	TRBJ2-3	TGTGCCAGCAGCCTGCCGGGACAGCGCACAGATACGCAGTATTTT	CASSLPGQRTDTQYF
TRBV4-1	-	-	TRBJ2-1	TGCGCCAGCAGCCAAGAATCCGGGAGCGCGAATGAGCAGTTCTTC	CASSQESGSANEQFF
TRBV5-1	many	TRBD2	TRBJ2-2	TGCGCCAGCAGCTCAAGCCCGGGGACTAGGGTCACCGGGGAGCTGTTTTTT	CASSSSPGTRVTGELFF
TRBV20-1	many	-	TRBJ2-5	TGCAGTGCTTTAGGGCAGTACCAAGAGACCCAGTACTTC	CSALGQYQETQYF
TRBV3-1	many	-	TRBJ2-1	TGTGCCGTAAGTCGGTCACACAATGAGCAGTTCTTC	CAVSRSHNEQFF
TRBV11-2	-	TRBD2	TRBJ2-1	TGTGCCAGCAGCTTAGGAACTAGCGGGCCCTACAATGAGCAGTTCTTC	CASSLGTSGPYNEQFF
TRBV7-3	many	-	TRBJ2-3	TGTGCCAGCAGCTTAGGGCCCGGGGTCGCTGATACGCAGTATTTT	CASSLGPGVADTQYF
TRBV2	-	TRBD1	TRBJ1-1	TGTGCCATCAGCAAAGGACAGGGATGGGACACTGAAGCTTTCTTT	CAISKGQGWDTEAFF
TRBV12-3/TRBV12-4	many	-	TRBJ1-2	TGTGCCAGTACAGACAGGAGTAACTATGGCTACACCTTC	CASTDRSNYGYTF